Shown below are 21 T cell receptor beta chains from a single sample sequenced in a study of shared clonotypes between healthy human individuals. The assay was immunoSEQ multiplex PCR, and TCRdb's table has in-frame clones only and misses some. This sample has around 1.4 million clones; about 98.5% occur once, and the top ten carry around 0.38%. The sample was naive CD4+ T cells sorted from blood. Regarding subset: CD45RA+ positively selected. The origin of the receptors is a man aged 30 to 39 in good health.

The chain has TRBV30 and TRBJ2-3; no clear D gene. The CDR3 contains 13 residues. Germline V lookup: CDR1 GTSNPN, CDR2 SVGIG (reference sequence). Trimming stripped 1 base from V and 1 base from J, with 6 bases between. This CDR3 reads CAWSAGRTDTQYF. The DNA for the CDR3 is TGTGCCTGGAGTGCCGGCCGCACAGATACGCAGTATTTT.

This clone appeared a single time. The V gene is TRBV29-1, the J gene TRBJ2-3; TRBD1 matches 7 bases. Germline loops: CDR1 SQVTM, CDR2 ANQGSEA. V was pared by 4 bases and J by 0 bases, with 1 base of the junction left unmatched. CDR3 length: 13 residues. The CDR3 here is CSVVTGSTDTQYF. As DNA, the CDR3 is TGCAGCGTTGTGACAGGGAGCACAGATACGCAGTATTTT.

The V gene is TRBV12-5, the J gene TRBJ1-1; D call uncertain. Per the germline V gene, CDR1 is LGHNT and CDR2 is FRNRAP. V lost 6 bases to trimming and J lost 4 bases, with 9 bases between them. CDR3 length: 12 residues. The CDR3 protein is CASGLGSTEAFF. The CDR3 DNA reads as TGTGCTAGTGGCCTGGGGAGCACTGAAGCTTTCTTT.

The V call is TRBV7-8, the J call TRBJ2-5; 12 bases fit TRBD2. The CDR3 spans 16 residues. Germline V gives CDR1 SGHVS, CDR2 FQNEAQ. J was trimmed by 4 bases and V by 4 bases; bases with no gene match: 7. CDR3 bases: TGTGCCAGCAGCTCCCTAGCGGGAGGGCCGGCAGAGACCCAGTACTTC. This gives the protein CASSSLAGGPAETQYF.

The chain has TRBV6-5 and TRBJ1-2, with TRBD1 identical over 8 bases. The CDR3 is made up of 16 amino acids. Germline V gives CDR1 MNHEY, CDR2 SVGAGI. V was clipped by 3 bases and J by 4 bases; unmatched bases: 10. Here the CDR3 DNA reads TGTGCCAGCAGTTATGGTCCGGGACAGGCTCGCTATGGCTACACCTTC. Translation gives CASSYGPGQARYGYTF.

The chain couples TRBV7-2 to TRBJ2-5; the D is unclear. V lost 5 bases to trimming and J lost 1 base, with 11 bases between them. The germline V gene encodes CDR1 SGHTA and CDR2 FQGNSA. This CDR3 spans 14 amino acids. DNA for the CDR3: TGTGCCAGCAGCCCCCAGAGGCCCCAAGAGACCCAGTACTTC. It yields the protein CASSPQRPQETQYF.

The V call is TRBV4-2, the J call TRBJ2-7; D might be TRBD1 (6 bases). This CDR3 has 12 amino acids. The V gene lost 4 bases and the J gene lost 2 bases, with 6 bases spanning the gap. Germline loops: CDR1 LGHNA, CDR2 YNFKEQ. The CDR3 here is CASSPGAYEQYF. CDR3 bases: TGTGCCAGCAGCCCAGGGGCCTACGAGCAGTACTTC.

The gene calls are TRBV11-2 and TRBJ1-1, with TRBD1 as a possible D gene (5 bases). Germline CDR1 SGHAT, CDR2 FQNNGV. Trimming removed 5 bases at V and 6 bases at J, with 16 bases between. CDR3 size: 14 residues. The CDR3 loop reads CASSPGVFSAEAFF. CDR3 DNA: TGTGCCAGCAGCCCGGGGGTTTTTTCCGCTGAAGCTTTCTTT.

This chain joins TRBV11-3 and TRBJ2-7, with TRBD1 matching over 7 bases. The V gene end was trimmed by 2 bases and the J gene end by 3 bases; junction bases not matched to a gene: 7. The CDR3 runs to 15 residues. Per germline, CDR1 SGHNT and CDR2 YENEEA. As DNA, the CDR3 is TGTGCCAGCAGCTTAAGACAGGGCTTGGTCTACGAGCAGTACTTC. It is translated as CASSLRQGLVYEQYF.

This rearrangement joins TRBV7-9 to TRBJ2-5; D uncertain. Germline CDR1 is SEHNR and CDR2 is FQNEAQ (reference sequence). This CDR3 is built from 15 residues. V shed 4 bases and J shed 1 base, with 13 bases lying between them. CDR3 sequence: CASSYQAPPQETQYF. The CDR3 nucleotides read TGTGCCAGCAGCTACCAGGCCCCTCCCCAAGAGACCCAGTACTTC.

The CDR3 here is CASSQNGQGLDTQYF. CDR3 nucleotide sequence: TGCGCCAGCAGCCAAAACGGACAGGGGCTCGATACGCAGTATTTT. This chain links TRBV5-1 with TRBJ2-3; 9 nucleotides match TRBD1. The V segment lost 4 bases and the J segment 6 bases; nucleotides outside the gene matches: 9. This CDR3 has 15 amino acids. Germline V gene lookup returns CDR1 SGHRS and CDR2 YFSETQ.

The CDR3 DNA sequence: TGTGCCAGCAGTTTATCCGGACAGCTAGCCTACGAGCAGTACTTC. Its protein product is CASSLSGQLAYEQYF. The J gene is TRBJ2-7, the V gene TRBV28; D possibly corresponds to TRBD1 (6 bases). The V end was cut by 1 base, the J end by 2 bases, with 12 bases between. This CDR3 contains 15 residues. Germline V CDR1 and CDR2: MDHEN, SYDVKM.

The chain joins TRBV5-6 to TRBJ2-3, with 10 bases aligning to TRBD2. Germline trimming cut 2 bases from V and 2 bases from J; bases unmatched to any gene: 5. Looked up from germline, CDR1 is SGHDT and CDR2 is YYEEEE. This CDR3 comprises 16 residues. The CDR3 DNA reads as TGTGCCAGCAGCTTCATAGCGGGAGGCTACACAGATACGCAGTATTTT. Translation: CASSFIAGGYTDTQYF.

The CDR3 DNA sequence: TGTGCCAGCAGTTTATCGAGGGTAAGCTCCTACGAGCAGTACTTC. Amino acid sequence: CASSLSRVSSYEQYF. The chain uses TRBV27 and TRBJ2-7, with TRBD2 as a possible D gene (5 bases). CDR1 MNHEY and CDR2 SMNVEV come from the germline V gene (reference sequence). Trimming removed 0 bases at V and 0 bases at J, with 9 bases between. The length of the CDR3 is 15 residues.

The chain uses TRBV7-8 and TRBJ2-4, with D unclear. V was pared by 5 bases and J by 0 bases, with 11 bases between. CDR3 length: 15 amino acids. The V gene's germline CDR1 is SGHVS and CDR2 FQNEAQ. CDR3 in amino acids: CASSLNLGAKNIQYF. The CDR3 DNA is TGTGCCAGCAGCCTGAATCTTGGAGCCAAAAACATTCAGTACTTC.

The genes are TRBV6-5 and TRBJ2-7; D may match TRBD1 or TRBD2 (5 bases each). The germline CDR1 and CDR2 sequences are MNHEY and SVGAGI. CDR3 length: 16 residues. Between the trimmed V and J ends, which lost 2 bases and 2 bases, there was a span of 16 bases. CDR3 in DNA: TGTGCCAGCAGTTACGCCTTAACGGGACGTACCTACGAGCAGTACTTC. Encoded protein: CASSYALTGRTYEQYF.

The gene calls are TRBV15 and TRBJ2-7; D gene uncertain. The CDR3 is 14 amino acids. Per the germline V gene, CDR1 is LNHNV and CDR2 is YYDKDF (reference sequence). The V end was cut by 0 bases, the J end by 2 bases, with 8 bases between. For the CDR3, the DNA is TGTGCCACCAGCAGAGAGGCCAGACCCTACGAGCAGTACTTC. It codes for CATSREARPYEQYF.

This chain links TRBV19 with TRBJ2-5; no clear D gene. Germline V gene sequence: CDR1 LNHDA, CDR2 SQIVND (reference sequence). The CDR3 loop spans 12 amino acids. V dropped 7 bases and J dropped 2 bases, with 8 bases sitting between them. CDR3 region: CASTSQQETQYF. In DNA, the CDR3 is TGTGCCAGTACGTCCCAGCAAGAGACCCAGTACTTC. Filled out from reference TRBV19 and TRBJ2-5, the complete variable domain reads DGGITQSPKYLFRKEGQNVTLSCEQNLNHDAMYWYRQDPGQGLRLIYYSQIVNDFQKGDIAEGYSVSREKKESFPLTVTSAQKNPTAFYLCASTSQQETQYFGPGTRLLVL.

The chain links TRBV7-9 to TRBJ2-7; D is perhaps TRBD1 (5 bases). Germline V lookup: CDR1 SEHNR, CDR2 FQNEAQ (reference sequence). Trimming shortened V by 5 bases and J by 2 bases, and 16 bases separated the two germline ends. This CDR3 has 15 amino acids. The CDR3 DNA is TGTGCCAGCAGCGGACAAGGGCAGGGAACCTACGAGCAGTACTTC. It yields the protein CASSGQGQGTYEQYF.

J is TRBJ2-2 and V is TRBV18, with 8 bases lining up with TRBD1. Per germline, CDR1 KGHSH and CDR2 LQKENI. Trimming at V came to 4 bases and at J to 1 base, leaving 5 bases not matched to a gene. The CDR3 is 16 amino acids. CDR3 DNA sequence: TGTGCCAGCTCACATCAGGGGGCTATGAACACCGGGGAGCTGTTTTTT. Protein product: CASSHQGAMNTGELFF.

Of note for this clone: Other DNA sequences in the sample encode the same CDR3. The chain links TRBV5-1 to TRBJ2-1; 7 bases are shared with TRBD2. V dropped 3 bases and J dropped 0; count of bases not matched to a gene: 6. The length of the CDR3 is 16 residues. The germline V gene encodes CDR1 SGHRS and CDR2 YFSETQ. CDR3 sequence (DNA): TGCGCCAGCAGCTCCGCCGGCGGGAGCTCCTACAATGAGCAGTTCTTC. Amino acids: CASSSAGGSSYNEQFF.